This T cell receptor beta chain originates from a study of shared clonotypes between healthy human individuals. Study results and caveats: The authors sampled blood alone, and tissue repertoires likely differ. Non-shared clonotypes were found to have lower generation probabilities than the clonotypes that were shared by all four of the sorted-subset donors.

The ends lost 4 bases at V and 18 bases at J; junction bases unmatched: 7. The germline V gene has CDR1 MNHNY and CDR2 SVGAGI (reference sequence). The CDR3 runs to 13 residues. Division of CD4+ cells produced a CD45RA+ naive subset and a CD45RA-negative memory subset. In the case of this clone: Its antigen is not identified.

The method was immunoSEQ multiplex PCR; TCRdb's version includes in-frame clones alone and lacks a portion of them. The sample holds just over 2,000,000 clones, 90% to 95% seen once. The sample consisted of naive CD4+ T cells sorted from blood. Regarding subset: CD45RA+ positively selected. This clonotype was sampled from a man aged 18 to 30 in good health. The rearrangement uses TRBV6-6 and TRBJ1-6; 12 bases map to TRBD1. CDR3 coding DNA: TGTGCCAGCAGTTCGCCGGGACAGGGGGCATCCCACTTT. Its protein is CASSSPGQGASHF.